These 11 T cell receptor beta chains came from one sample sequenced in a study of cytomegalovirus exposure and HLA in healthy donors. Vbeta (60) and Jbeta (13) primers were used in the PCR. This table comes from immunoSEQ multiplex PCR, and its TCRdb copy is limited to in-frame clones, with some not included. The sample contains over 40,000 clones, approximately 70% of which appear only once. Input material: PBMCs. These receptors originate from a man aged 30-40 years in good health and CMV-seronegative.

This clone was counted a few times. J is TRBJ2-1 and V is TRBV13; no reliable D call. Per germline, CDR1 PRHDT and CDR2 FYEKMQ (reference sequence). This CDR3 has 15 residues. Trimming cost V 0 bases and J 0 bases, with 6 bases left between them. The CDR3 sequence is CASSLGTSSYNEQFF. The CDR3 region has the DNA TGTGCCAGCAGCTTAGGCACCAGCTCCTACAATGAGCAGTTCTTC.

V gene TRBV6-5 combines with J gene TRBJ1-5, with D unresolved. From germline, CDR1 is MNHEY and CDR2 SVGAGI. CDR3 length: 13 amino acids. The V end lost 3 bases, the J end lost 0 bases, and 3 bases lay between the germline ends. The CDR3 region is CASSYNSNQPQHF. CDR3 nucleotide sequence: TGTGCCAGCAGTTATAATAGCAATCAGCCCCAGCATTTT.

This chain connects TRBV25-1 to TRBJ2-7; no definite D call. CDR1 is MGHDK, CDR2 SYGVNS, per germline. The ends were cut back, 0 bases at V and 6 bases at J, with 9 bases in the middle. CDR3 length: 13 amino acids. CDR3 loop: CASSEYSPPEQYF. The CDR3 bases are TGTGCCAGCAGTGAATACTCTCCTCCCGAGCAGTACTTC.

This chain links TRBV5-1 with TRBJ1-5; 8 bases map to TRBD1. Germline V gene lookup returns CDR1 SGHRS and CDR2 YFSETQ. The ends lost 5 bases at V and 7 bases at J; junction bases unmatched: 8. The CDR3 length is 14 residues. The CDR3 reads CASSTGQGDQPQHF. Here the CDR3 DNA reads TGCGCCAGCAGTACCGGACAGGGTGACCAGCCCCAGCATTTT.

This clone was detected a few times. V is TRBV7-9 and J is TRBJ2-7; tentative D call: TRBD2 (5 bases). Germline assignment: CDR1 SEHNR and CDR2 FQNEAQ (reference sequence). V gave up 5 bases and J gave up 7 bases, with 24 bases separating them. This CDR3 spans 16 amino acids. The CDR3 DNA sequence: TGTGCCAGCAGCCCAAGAACTAGTCCCCTTCCGGGTGAGCAGTACTTC. It is translated as CASSPRTSPLPGEQYF.

The V call is TRBV5-1, the J call TRBJ2-3, with 9 positions matching TRBD2. J gave up 4 bases and V 6 bases, and 12 bases lay outside the gene matches. This CDR3 has 16 residues. The germline V gene has CDR1 SGHRS and CDR2 YFSETQ. This chain's CDR3 is CASTLGPGLAPDTQYF. The DNA for the CDR3 is TGCGCCAGCACCTTAGGCCCGGGACTAGCCCCAGATACGCAGTATTTT.

The gene calls are TRBV5-1 and TRBJ2-5; D gene ambiguous. Trimming pared 0 bases from V and 5 bases from J, leaving 11 bases between. The CDR3 runs to 14 residues. CDR1 is SGHRS, CDR2 YFSETQ, per germline. The CDR3 reads CASSLVLSSETQYF. In DNA, the CDR3 is TGCGCCAGCAGCTTGGTACTTAGTTCGGAGACCCAGTACTTC.

The rearrangement links TRBV27 to TRBJ2-7, with 14 bases lining up with TRBD2. Germline trimming cut 3 bases from V and 7 bases from J; bases unmatched to any gene: 5. This CDR3 has 15 amino acids. CDR1 MNHEY and CDR2 SMNVEV come from the germline V gene (reference sequence). The CDR3 sequence is CASSLTSGRAREQYF. The CDR3 region has the DNA TGTGCCAGCAGTTTGACTAGCGGGAGGGCCAGGGAGCAGTACTTC.

This clone was seen a single time. The CDR3 ends on some other residue instead of the conserved phenylalanine or tryptophan, so this is likely a read error. This chain joins TRBV5-1 and TRBJ1-5; D unclear. Trimming shortened V by 4 bases and J by 3 bases, and 14 bases separated the two germline ends. The CDR3 totals 15 residues. Germline assignment: CDR1 SGHRS and CDR2 YFSETQ. CDR3 protein: CASSQSSGNNQPQHV. CDR3 bases: TGCGCCAGCAGCCAATCCTCGGGGAACAATCAGCCCCAGCATGTT.

The J gene is TRBJ2-1, the V gene TRBV5-3; possibly TRBD1 for D (5 bases). TRBV5-3 is assigned to the ORF class and has an uncertain function. V was trimmed by 0 bases and J by 5 bases, leaving 12 bases between them. This CDR3 is built from 15 residues. CDR3: CARSLGKGADNEQFF. The CDR3 DNA reads TGTGCCAGAAGCTTGGGGAAAGGGGCCGACAATGAGCAGTTCTTC.

V is TRBV5-1 and J is TRBJ1-1; 7 bases agree with TRBD1. V shed 4 bases, J shed 0 bases, and the junction held 6 bases outside the gene matches. The CDR3 has 15 residues. Germline V gene lookup returns CDR1 SGHRS and CDR2 YFSETQ. CDR3 protein: CASSMRQGMNTEAFF. The CDR3 region has the DNA TGCGCCAGCAGCATGCGACAGGGAATGAACACTGAAGCTTTCTTT.